The next 9 T cell receptor beta chains were all read from a single sample in a study of metastatic and nonmetastatic thyroid tumors. TCRdb reprocessed the PCR reads via MiXCR. The sample lists fewer than 15,000 clones, 20% to 25% occurring once. Every patient underwent thyroid surgery untreated. The sequenced sample was blood. These receptors were obtained from a female donor with papillary thyroid cancer or a benign thyroid nodule (not recorded which). Some clones in this sample may be carry-over from other donors' samples.

Comments on this clone: A much more abundant neighbour one base away suggests this may be a read error. In the same sample, other DNA sequences code for this CDR3. The chain links TRBV7-2 to TRBJ2-1; 8 bases match TRBD2. Germline V gene data show CDR1 as SGHTA and CDR2 as FQGNSA. The CDR3 has 15 amino acids. CDR3 DNA: TGTGCCAGCAGCTTAGCGGGACTAGGTTACAGTGAGCAGTTCTTC. Protein sequence: CASSLAGLGYSEQFF.

As regards this clone: Possible read error: a much larger clone is one base away. This chain joins TRBV4-2 and TRBJ1-1; 7 positions match TRBD1. The germline V gene has CDR1 LGHNA and CDR2 YNFKEQ. The CDR3 consists of 14 residues. Here the CDR3 reads CASSHQDRNAEAFF. CDR3 sequence (DNA): TGTGCCAGCAGCCACCAGGACAGGAACGCTGAAGCTTTCTTT.

The chain couples TRBV28 to TRBJ2-1, with D hard to call. CDR3 length: 18 amino acids. In germline, CDR1 is MDHEN, CDR2 SYDVKM. The germline V and J ends were trimmed by 6 bases and 2 bases, with 23 bases remaining between them. CDR3 DNA sequence: TGTGCCAGCAGCTTAGGTCCCCTCACTGGGCTCGCCTACAATGAGCAGTTCTTC. Its protein is CASSLGPLTGLAYNEQFF.

Turning to this clone: It may be a read error: a sequence one base away is much more abundant. The chain recombines TRBV3-1 with TRBJ2-1; 9 positions agree with TRBD1. CDR3 length: 17 amino acids. CDR1 and CDR2 (germline): LGHDT, YNNKEL (reference sequence). In DNA form, the CDR3 reads TGTGCCAGCAGCCAAAATTTAGGACAGGGGTCCTACGATGAGCAGTTCTTC. Translating gives CASSQNLGQGSYDEQFF.

This clone is medium-sized (0.01 to 0.1%) within its sample. DNA of the CDR3: TGTGCCACCAGCGGTACAGGGCTTTCACCCCTCCACTTT. It yields the protein CATSGTGLSPLHF. This chain connects TRBV15 to TRBJ1-6; the D gene is possibly TRBD1 (6 bases). Germline CDR1 LNHNV, CDR2 YYDKDF (reference sequence). Between the trimmed V and J ends, which lost 5 bases and 9 bases, there was a span of 11 bases. This CDR3 contains 13 residues.

The sample holds a few counts of this clone. CDR3 loop: CASSYLAENEQFF. The CDR3 DNA is TGTGCCAGCAGTTACTTGGCGGAAAATGAGCAGTTCTTC. The rearrangement links TRBV6-2 or TRBV6-3 to TRBJ2-1, with D unclear. Between the trimmed V and J ends, which lost 1 base and 7 bases, there was a span of 8 bases. CDR1 and CDR2 from the germline V gene are MNHEY and SVGEGT. This CDR3 is built from 13 residues.

This clone showed up many times. DNA of the CDR3: TGTGCCAGCAGCTGGGGGGGAAACACCATATATTTT. Translated, it gives CASSWGGNTIYF. The chain couples TRBV5-4 to TRBJ1-3, with D perhaps TRBD1 (5 bases). CDR1 and CDR2 from the germline V gene are SGHNT and YYREEE (reference sequence). CDR3 length equals 12 residues. The ends were cut back, 3 bases at V and 4 bases at J, with 5 bases in the middle. The full variable domain, its missing parts supplied by reference TRBV5-4 and TRBJ1-3, is ETGVTQSPTHLIKTRGQQVTLRCSSQSGHNTVSWYQQALGQGPQFIFQYYREEENGRGNFPPRFSGLQFPNYSSELNVNALELDDSALYLCASSWGGNTIYFGEGSWLTVV.

By sample fraction, this clone is medium-sized. V gene TRBV6-1 combines with J gene TRBJ2-7; 14 positions match TRBD2. J lost 7 bases, V lost 6 bases, and 5 bases had no gene match. CDR3 length: 14 residues. The germline gives CDR1 MNHNS, CDR2 SASEGT. For the CDR3, the DNA is TGTGCCAGCAGGGAGGGACTAGCGGGAGATGAGCAGTACGTC. This translates into CASREGLAGDEQYV.

This chain links TRBV30 with TRBJ2-7, with D maybe TRBD2 (5 bases). V lost 0 bases and J 2 bases, leaving 17 bases between the germline ends. Germline V gene data show CDR1 as GTSNPN and CDR2 as SVGIG (reference sequence). This CDR3 is built from 16 residues. For the CDR3, the DNA is TGTGCCTGGAGTGTTGGATTACGGGGATCAACCTACGAGCAGTACTTC. As protein: CAWSVGLRGSTYEQYF.